This T cell receptor beta chain was recorded in a study of T cells after yellow fever vaccination. MiXCR, applied by TCRdb to the 5' RACE reads, yields one record per CDR3 protein. The sample lists hundreds of thousands of distinct CDR3 sequences, 7.5% to 9% occurring once. The sample holds many counts of this clonotype. Its antigen is still unknown. Study-wide results and caveats: Subsequent booster samples again held most clones from primary vaccination (96% CD4, about 90% CD8).

Per germline, CDR1 SGHTA and CDR2 FQGNSA. CDR3 length: 12 residues. Trimming shortened V by 6 bases and J by 6 bases, and 6 bases separated the two germline ends. The sequence was collected from a man aged 18 to 30 who received the YFV17D yellow fever vaccine. The chain links TRBV7-2 to TRBJ1-6, with unresolved D. Source: PBMCs, taken on the day of the first yellow fever vaccination. CDR3 loop: CASRFPNSPLHF. CDR3 DNA sequence: TGTGCCAGCAGGTTCCCTAATTCACCCCTCCACTTT.